One and the same sample provided the 11 T cell receptor beta chains below, sequenced in a study of regulatory T cells in long-lasting Graves disease. Time point indicated: newly diagnosed GD, antithyroid drugs for less than 3 months. The TCR library was prepared using RNA isolated from PBMCs. Combining iRepertoire HTBI primers with Arm-PCR of CDR3 regions, the authors built TCR beta libraries. TCRdb analysed the multiplex PCR reads with MiXCR anew, one entry per CDR3 protein. Among around 400,000 distinct CDR3 sequences listed, less than 20% were seen once. This specimen consisted of peripheral blood mononuclear cells (PBMCs), obtained at new diagnosis, from a patient treated with antithyroid drugs. These TCRs come from a female donor with Graves disease.

This clonotype was recorded many times. This chain connects TRBV11-2 to TRBJ2-3; D possibly corresponds to TRBD2 (6 bases). Trimming removed 0 bases at V and 1 base at J, with 8 bases between. CDR1 and CDR2 (germline): SGHAT, FQNNGV. The CDR3 is 15 amino acids. DNA of the CDR3: TGTGCCAGCAGCTTAGATTGGAGGGGCACAGATACGCAGTATTTT. It specifies CASSLDWRGTDTQYF.

This clonotype occurred many times. The rearrangement links TRBV27 to TRBJ2-5; D is undetermined. Trimming removed 6 bases from V and 4 bases from J, with 9 bases in between. Germline V lookup: CDR1 MNHEY, CDR2 SMNVEV (reference sequence). The CDR3 is made up of 12 amino acids. The CDR3 loop is CASRGWRETQYF. CDR3 in DNA: TGTGCCAGCAGGGGGTGGCGAGAGACCCAGTACTTC.

At least ten counts were recorded for this clonotype. The gene calls are TRBV7-9 and TRBJ2-7; maybe TRBD1 (7 bases). V was clipped by 3 bases and J by 2 bases, with 11 bases between them. Germline V gives CDR1 SEHNR, CDR2 FQNEAQ (reference sequence). CDR3 length equals 14 residues. CDR3 DNA: TGTGCCAGCAGCTTGCGGGACAGCACCTACGAGCAGTACTTC. This gives the protein CASSLRDSTYEQYF.

This clonotype appeared many times. This sequence joins TRBV20-1 and TRBJ2-2; 11 bases line up with TRBD2. CDR1 is DFQATT, CDR2 SNEGSKA, per germline (reference sequence). V shed 3 bases, J shed 5 bases, and the junction held 8 bases outside the gene matches. The length of the CDR3 is 16 residues. As DNA, the CDR3 is TGCAGTGCTAGGAATAGCGGGAGGGCAGAGACCGGGGAGCTGTTTTTT. Its protein product is CSARNSGRAETGELFF.

This clonotype was counted many times. The chain employs TRBV7-2 and TRBJ2-1, with D possibly being TRBD2 (7 bases). The CDR3 covers 16 residues. The V and J ends lost 2 bases and 4 bases respectively, with 15 bases between them. Germline values: CDR1 SGHTA, CDR2 FQGNSA. The CDR3 spells CASSLYWGGEYNEQFF. The CDR3 DNA reads as TGTGCCAGCAGCTTATATTGGGGGGGCGAGTACAATGAGCAGTTCTTC.

This clonotype was seen at least ten times. The chain is built from TRBV29-1 and TRBJ1-3, with D possibly matching TRBD1 (6 bases). The V gene's germline CDR1 is SQVTM and CDR2 ANQGSEA. This CDR3 is built from 15 residues. With 6 bases removed from V and 3 bases from J, the gap between germline ends came to 18 bases. CDR3: CSVLLTGHLGNTIYF. Here the CDR3 DNA reads TGCAGCGTCCTGCTAACAGGGCATCTTGGAAACACCATATATTTT. Full variable domain (remainder filled in from reference TRBV29-1 and TRBJ1-3): SAVISQKPSRDICQRGTSLTIQCQVDSQVTMMFWYRQQPGQSLTLIATANQGSEATYESGFVIDKFPISRPNLTFSTLTVSNMSPEDSSIYLCSVLLTGHLGNTIYFGEGSWLTVV.

This clonotype was seen repeatedly, ten times or more. The chain joins TRBV7-2 to TRBJ2-7; TRBD2 agrees at 9 bases. Germline CDR1 and CDR2: SGHTA and FQGNSA. This CDR3 is 15 amino acids long. The V and J ends lost 5 bases and 2 bases, in that order; junction bases with no gene match: 7. The CDR3 DNA sequence: TGTGCCAGCAGCCGCTCTAGCGGGGCCGCCTACGAGCAGTACTTC. Amino acids: CASSRSSGAAYEQYF. Filled out from reference TRBV7-2 and TRBJ2-7, the complete variable domain reads GAGVSQSPSNKVTEKGKDVELRCDPISGHTALYWYRQSLGQGLEFLIYFQGNSAPDKSGLPSDRFSAERTGGSVSTLTIQRTQQEDSAVYLCASSRSSGAAYEQYFGPGTRLTVT.

The V and J genes are TRBV27 and TRBJ2-7, with 7 bases lining up with TRBD2. The V gene's germline CDR1 is MNHEY and CDR2 SMNVEV (reference sequence). Unmatched junction bases numbered 6, after V lost 6 bases and J lost 7 bases. This CDR3 comprises 12 residues. The CDR3 sequence is CASRSSGTEQYF. CDR3 sequence (DNA): TGTGCCAGCAGAAGCAGCGGGACGGAGCAGTACTTC.

This clonotype was seen repeatedly, ten times or more. The rearrangement uses TRBV20-1 and TRBJ1-1, with no clear D. V dropped 2 bases and J dropped 5 bases, with 12 bases sitting between them. The CDR3 runs to 13 residues. CDR1 is DFQATT, CDR2 SNEGSKA, per germline (reference sequence). The CDR3 coding sequence is TGCAGTGCTAGAACCGGGGTCGGGACTGAAGCTTTCTTT. Translation gives CSARTGVGTEAFF.

This clonotype was found many times. The V gene is TRBV6-1, the J gene TRBJ2-5; D not certain. The CDR3 has 14 amino acids. Germline assignment: CDR1 MNHNS and CDR2 SASEGT. V shed 3 bases and J shed 2 bases, with 10 bases lying between them. The DNA for the CDR3 is TGTGCCAGCAGTGATCTCGGATTTCAAGAGACCCAGTACTTC. This gives the protein CASSDLGFQETQYF.

This clonotype was seen at least ten times. The DNA of the CDR3 is TGTGCCAGCAGTTTGAAGGCAGGGTCTTCCTACGAGCAGTACTTC. It codes for CASSLKAGSSYEQYF. This chain links TRBV12-3 or TRBV12-4 with TRBJ2-7, with a weak D call TRBD1 (5 bases). With 3 bases removed from V and 1 base from J, the gap between germline ends came to 13 bases. The CDR3 extends over 15 amino acids.